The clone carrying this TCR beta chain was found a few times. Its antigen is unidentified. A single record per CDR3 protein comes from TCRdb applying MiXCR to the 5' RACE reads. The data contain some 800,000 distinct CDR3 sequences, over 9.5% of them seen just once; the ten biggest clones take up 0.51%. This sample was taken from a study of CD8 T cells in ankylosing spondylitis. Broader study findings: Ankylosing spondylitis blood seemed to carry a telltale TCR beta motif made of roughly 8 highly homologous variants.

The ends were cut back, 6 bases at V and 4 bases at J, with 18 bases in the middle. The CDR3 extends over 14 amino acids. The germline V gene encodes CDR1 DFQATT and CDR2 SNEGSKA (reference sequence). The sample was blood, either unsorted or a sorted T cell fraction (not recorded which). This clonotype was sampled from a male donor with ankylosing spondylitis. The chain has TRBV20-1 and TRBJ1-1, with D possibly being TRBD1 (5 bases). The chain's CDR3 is CSARDSTRATEAFF. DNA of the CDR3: TGCAGTGCCAGGGACTCGACAAGGGCCACTGAAGCTTTCTTT.